This entry features one T cell receptor beta chain sequence. Assay: immunoSEQ multiplex PCR; the TCRdb copy retains only in-frame clones and omits some. The data hold approximately 85,000 clones, with about 95% observed a single time. This sample stems from a study of T cell changes during pregnancy in multiple sclerosis. The CDR3 is 11 residues long. Germline CDR1 reads SQVTM; CDR2 reads ANQGSEA. V lost 5 bases, J lost 0 bases, and 3 bases lay in between. The receptor's source is a female donor with multiple sclerosis, enrolled in a pregnancy study. The source was peripheral blood, collected in the third trimester of pregnancy. The chain combines TRBV29-1 with TRBJ2-3; no definite D call. As DNA, the CDR3 is TGCAGCGTTCAGAGCACAGATACGCAGTATTTT. Protein sequence: CSVQSTDTQYF.